This TCR beta chain was retrieved from a study of blood T cell repertoires in COVID-19. Study background: Material from acute and convalescent COVID-19 was sourced from the United States, Italy and Spain. Nucleic acid was either cDNA or gDNA, and it came from T cells, B-cell-depleted T cells, or PBMCs.

In germline, CDR1 is MGHRA, CDR2 YSYEKL. CDR3 length: 15 residues. Trimming pared 0 bases from V and 2 bases from J, leaving 10 bases between. Original methodology: Counts of nucleated cells, estimated from reference gene primer amplification, were obtained. The repertoire was sequenced with immunoSEQ multiplex PCR; TCRdb's copy has only in-frame clones and lacks some. V, J and clone size reflect that table, while D and trimming were determined from the DNA. The data show about 74,000 clones, about four fifths seen once. J is TRBJ1-1 and V is TRBV4-1; D possibly corresponds to TRBD1 (5 bases). This TCR was recovered from a man aged 65-85 years with acute or convalescent COVID-19. The sequenced sample was peripheral blood. In nucleotides, the CDR3 is TGCGCCAGCAGCCAAGATCGGGGGGGTAACACTGAAGCTTTCTTT. Protein product: CASSQDRGGNTEAFF.